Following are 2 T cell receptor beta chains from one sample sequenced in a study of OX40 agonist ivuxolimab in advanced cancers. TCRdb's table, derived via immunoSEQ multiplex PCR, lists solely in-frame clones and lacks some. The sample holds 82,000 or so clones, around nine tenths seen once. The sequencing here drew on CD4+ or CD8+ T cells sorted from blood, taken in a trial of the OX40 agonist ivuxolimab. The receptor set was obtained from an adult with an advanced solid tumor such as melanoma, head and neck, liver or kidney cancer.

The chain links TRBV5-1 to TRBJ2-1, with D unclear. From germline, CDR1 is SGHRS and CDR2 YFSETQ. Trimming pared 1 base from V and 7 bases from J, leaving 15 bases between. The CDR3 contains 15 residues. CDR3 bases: TGCGCCAGCAGCTTGTCTCGCGGTCGGGTTAATGAGCAGTTCTTC. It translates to CASSLSRGRVNEQFF.

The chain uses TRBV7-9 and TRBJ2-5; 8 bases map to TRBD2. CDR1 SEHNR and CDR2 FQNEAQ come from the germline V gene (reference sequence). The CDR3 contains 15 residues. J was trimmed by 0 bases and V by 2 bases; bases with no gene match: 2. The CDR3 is CASSLREGHQETQYF. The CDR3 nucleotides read TGTGCCAGCAGCTTACGGGAGGGCCACCAAGAGACCCAGTACTTC.